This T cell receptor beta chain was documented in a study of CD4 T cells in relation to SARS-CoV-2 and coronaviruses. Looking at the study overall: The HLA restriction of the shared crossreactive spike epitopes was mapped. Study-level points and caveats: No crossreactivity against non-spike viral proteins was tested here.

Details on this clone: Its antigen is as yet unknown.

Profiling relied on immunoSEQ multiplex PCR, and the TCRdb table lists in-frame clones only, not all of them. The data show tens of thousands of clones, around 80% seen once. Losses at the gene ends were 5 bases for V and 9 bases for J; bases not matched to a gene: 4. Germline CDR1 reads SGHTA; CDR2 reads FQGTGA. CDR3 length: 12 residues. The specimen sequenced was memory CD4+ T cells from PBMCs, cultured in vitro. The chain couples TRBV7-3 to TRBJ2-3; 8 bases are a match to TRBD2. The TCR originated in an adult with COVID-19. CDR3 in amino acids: CASSPSSGTQYF. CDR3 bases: TGTGCCAGCAGCCCATCTAGCGGGACGCAGTATTTT.